These T cell receptor beta chains were read from a single sample in a study of tumor-infiltrating lymphocytes in localized non-small cell lung cancer. TCRdb's copy holds only in-frame clones and misses some; the assay was immunoSEQ multiplex PCR. The repertoire holds about 13,000 clones, about four fifths seen once, with approximately 12% in the top ten. Sequencing was carried out using lung tumor tissue. The receptors derive from a human donor with non-small cell lung cancer. CDR3s include the opening cysteine and the closing phenylalanine or tryptophan.

V gene	J gene	CDR3 protein
TRBV4-3	TRBJ1-3	CASSLQPIFGTGPLGNTIYF
TRBV27	TRBJ2-7	CASLPDPQRPSYEQYF
TRBV28	TRBJ1-3	CASSAWRTVSGNTIYF
TRBV4-2	TRBJ2-7	CASSQSQTGAYEQYF
TRBV6-6	TRBJ1-1	CASRVDRMNTEAFF
TRBV4-3	TRBJ1-1	CASSQDITHTEAFF
TRBV7-9	TRBJ1-1	CASSYANTEAFF
TRBV4-3	TRBJ2-1	CASSQDWAASYNEQFF
TRBV19	TRBJ1-1	CASSPVGPFTEAFF
TRBV6-1	TRBJ2-3	CASSENPGGTADTQYF
TRBV7-2	TRBJ2-5	CASSFSETQYF
TRBV28	TRBJ1-4	CASSSTRKPGQPNEKLFF
TRBV19	TRBJ1-2	CASGARTNYGYTF
TRBV5-1	TRBJ1-1	CASSLALSLNTEAFF
TRBV5-8	TRBJ2-1	CASSLIHEQFF
TRBV5-1	TRBJ2-4	CASSPGLAGGPRNIQYF
TRBV10-3	TRBJ2-1	CAISGTNYNEQFF
TRBV19	TRBJ2-2	CASSARGQGYTGELFF
TRBV18	TRBJ1-5	CASSRGPGKDQPQHF
TRBV11-2	TRBJ2-3	CASRPGGGTDTQYF
TRBV5-1	TRBJ1-4	CASSLGTLQGRNEKLFF
TRBV19	TRBJ2-3	CASVGGSTDTQYF
TRBV9	TRBJ1-1	CASSPRTGTEAFF
TRBV30	TRBJ1-2	CAWSRDFNNYGYTF
TRBV2	TRBJ1-2	CASSEASGQGNYGYTF
TRBV29-1	TRBJ2-7	CSVEDRSRGYEQYF
TRBV7-2	TRBJ2-3	CASSSRTSRKGDTQYF
TRBV30	TRBJ2-1	CAWGGSREPHLEQFF
TRBV7-3	TRBJ2-3	CASSLLGVLTDTQYF
TRBV23-1	TRBJ2-5	CASSQCSRELYQETQYF
TRBV14	TRBJ1-2	CASSQVGSNYGYTF
TRBV9	TRBJ2-6	CASSGIQSSGANVLTF